This T cell receptor beta chain was identified in a study of beta chain features in type 1 diabetes. Trimming removed 0 bases from V and 7 bases from J, with 12 bases in between. CDR3 size: 14 residues. CDR1 and CDR2 from the germline V gene are SGHVS and FQNEAQ. The study's findings and limits: Across all four CD4+ subsets, people with type 1 diabetes showed modestly shorter TCRB CDR3s.

This clone showed up just a few times. Its antigen is still unknown. The isolated RNA, all of it, was reverse transcribed, so expressed TCRB transcripts were what got sequenced. Some clones are missing from TCRdb's copy, which holds only in-frame ones; the method was immunoSEQ multiplex PCR. The sample lists 50,000 or so clones; under 55% were seen once. The rearrangement uses TRBV7-8 and TRBJ2-5; maybe TRBD2 (6 bases). Sequencing used Tregs from blood. The TCR sequence derives from a man aged 30-40 years with type 1 diabetes. CDR3 nucleotide sequence: TGTGCCAGCAGCTTAGCCACCTCCGGGGGGACCCAGTACTTC. It is translated as CASSLATSGGTQYF.